One sample yielded the 9 T cell receptor beta chains listed below, sequenced in a study of breast tumors, draining lymph nodes, adjacent tissues. Samples came from axillary lymph nodes draining the breast cancer. Via MiXCR, TCRdb re-called the multiplex PCR reads, giving one row per CDR3 protein. The sample includes under 150,000 distinct CDR3 sequences, 20% to 25% of them seen just once. Sequencing was carried out using axillary lymph node tissue. Every receptor here comes from a female donor with breast cancer. Some clones in this sample may be carry-over from other donors' samples.

This clonotype was detected ten times or more. The gene calls are TRBV29-1 and TRBJ2-5; weak D call: TRBD1 (6 bases). V was pared by 0 bases and J by 4 bases, with 12 bases between. Germline V CDR1 and CDR2: SQVTM, ANQGSEA. This CDR3 is built from 14 residues. CDR3 bases: TGCAGCGTTGAAGAGGGGGCCTTAGGAGAGACCCAGTACTTC. This encodes CSVEEGALGETQYF.

This clonotype was counted many times. This chain joins TRBV12-3 or TRBV12-4 and TRBJ2-1; D is unclear. The CDR3 totals 16 residues. V was pared by 5 bases and J by 0 bases, with 14 bases between. The DNA for the CDR3 is TGTGCCAGCAGTGTCATAGCTTTGGGCTCCTACAATGAGCAGTTCTTC. The encoded protein is CASSVIALGSYNEQFF.

Only a few counts were recorded for this clonotype. Compared with germline, one end of the junction differs, possibly owing to a read error. The chain carries TRBV30 and TRBJ2-5, with a possible D match to TRBD2 (5 bases). CDR3 length: 12 amino acids. Germline loops: CDR1 GTSNPN, CDR2 SVGIG (reference sequence). CDR3 loop: CAWRVAGETQYF. As DNA, the CDR3 is TGTGCCTGGCGTGTGGCGGGAGAGACCCAGTACTTC.

This clonotype was recorded many times. The genes are TRBV30 and TRBJ1-4; no clear D. Between the trimmed V and J ends, which lost 0 bases and 8 bases, there was a span of 4 bases. Germline V gene data show CDR1 as GTSNPN and CDR2 as SVGIG (reference sequence). The CDR3 spans 11 residues. The CDR3 loop reads CAWSVREKLFF. CDR3 DNA: TGTGCCTGGAGTGTACGAGAAAAACTGTTTTTT.

This clonotype was counted at least ten times. The genes are TRBV27 and TRBJ2-7, with a tentative D call TRBD1 (5 bases). The CDR3 spans 15 residues. Germline lookup yields CDR1 MNHEY and CDR2 SMNVEV (reference sequence). Trimming took off 5 bases at V and 2 bases at J, with 16 bases between the two ends. CDR3 protein: CASSISGLSTYEQYF. The CDR3 DNA is TGTGCCAGCAGTATTTCAGGGTTGAGTACCTACGAGCAGTACTTC.

This clonotype occurred many times. The CDR3 sequence: CASSINRDHEQYF. In DNA form, the CDR3 reads TGTGCCAGTAGTATCAACAGGGACCACGAGCAGTACTTC. The chain links TRBV19 to TRBJ2-7; D is perhaps TRBD1 (6 bases). Trimming removed 3 bases at V and 5 bases at J, with 11 bases between. From germline, CDR1 is LNHDA and CDR2 SQIVND (reference sequence). This CDR3 spans 13 amino acids.

In this sample, this clonotype turned up once. The J gene is TRBJ2-7, the V gene TRBV28; unclear D gene. Trimming pared 3 bases from V and 1 base from J, leaving 7 bases between. The germline gives CDR1 MDHEN, CDR2 SYDVKM. The CDR3 totals 13 residues. The CDR3 spells CASSFWRSYEQYF. CDR3 coding DNA: TGTGCCAGCAGTTTTTGGAGATCCTACGAGCAGTACTTC. The variable domain in full, completed from reference TRBV28 and TRBJ2-7, reads DVKVTQSSRYLVKRTGEKVFLECVQDMDHENMFWYRQDPGLGLRLIYFSYDVKMKEKGDIPEGYSVSREKKERFSLILESASTNQTSMYLCASSFWRSYEQYFGPGTRLTVT.

This clonotype was counted many times. The genes are TRBV6-1 and TRBJ2-3, with D maybe TRBD2 (5 bases). This CDR3 is built from 16 residues. Trimming removed 9 bases from V and 2 bases from J, with 21 bases in between. Germline V gene sequence: CDR1 MNHNS, CDR2 SASEGT. The CDR3 region has the DNA TGTGCCAGTTCTCTCGGACGGGGTCCTATCACAGATACGCAGTATTTT. This gives the protein CASSLGRGPITDTQYF.

At least ten counts were recorded for this clonotype. The gene calls are TRBV4-2 and TRBJ2-2; the D is unclear. The CDR3 sequence is 12 residues long. Trimming left V 0 bases short and J 4 bases short, with 0 bases between. The V gene's germline CDR1 is LGHNA and CDR2 YNFKEQ. In nucleotides, the CDR3 is TGTGCCAGCAGCCAAGACACCGGGGAGCTGTTTTTT. It is translated as CASSQDTGELFF.